This T cell receptor (beta chain) was obtained from a study of blood T cells in healthy people across ages. A note on this clonotype: The target antigen is unknown.

Overall study results and limits: Measured against age, TCR beta diversity per million T cells decreased in a roughly linear manner.

Through a sample-barcoded 5' primer and a J-beta primer mix, a second PCR was run for about 6 to 11 cycles. TCRdb re-called the 5' RACE reads with MiXCR, one entry per CDR3 protein. The sample consists of roughly 930,000 distinct CDR3 sequences, roughly 43% of them appearing once. Germline V gives CDR1 GTSNPN, CDR2 SVGIG (reference sequence). The CDR3 loop spans 13 amino acids. The sequencing sample was made of blood. The chain combines TRBV30 with TRBJ2-5, with 7 nucleotides matching TRBD2. Gene TRBJ2-7 matches the end of the DNA better, so the J call may be wrong. This clonotype was sampled from a man aged 25-45 years in good health. The CDR3 here is CAWRAGTTYEQYF. CDR3 in DNA: TGTGCCTGGCGAGCGGGGACCACCTACGAGCAGTACTTC.